This T cell receptor beta chain was sequenced during a study of early T cells in non-severe SARS-CoV-2 infection. One entry per CDR3 protein, called by TCRdb with MiXCR from the 5' RACE reads. The sample includes about 110,000 distinct CDR3 sequences, 9% to 13% of them seen just once. This clonotype was seen at least ten times. V was trimmed by 2 bases and J by 8 bases, leaving 15 bases between them. This CDR3 region has 15 residues. This sequence was found in an adult who was a healthcare worker with PCR-confirmed SARS-CoV-2 infection or an uninfected control (not recorded which). V is TRBV12-3 or TRBV12-4 and J is TRBJ1-4; no firm D call. Sequencing used whole blood. The CDR3 reads CASSLRVLGSEKLFF. For the CDR3, the DNA is TGTGCCAGCAGTTTAAGGGTCCTCGGATCGGAAAAACTGTTTTTT.